A selection of T cell receptor beta chains follows, all from one sample in a study of identifying expanded T cells in peripheral blood. Libraries were prepared by immunoSEQ multiplex PCR; TCRdb keeps only in-frame clonotypes and omits some of them. The data show some 100,000 clones, over 80% seen once. The sequenced material came from blood. Every receptor here comes from a person between 18 and 75 years old in good health. CDR3s include the opening cysteine and the closing phenylalanine or tryptophan. The D gene is left open where the match is weak. A clone size is listed for some rows: how often the clone was seen (once, few, many), or a class if it is expanded.

D: .
V: TRBV9
size: few
J: TRBJ1-3
DNA: TGTGCCAGCAGCGTAGTCCTCGGAAACACCATATATTTT
CDR3: CASSVVLGNTIYF

D: TRBD2
V: TRBV27
size: .
J: TRBJ2-2
DNA: TGTGCCGGTCGGCGACTAGCGGGAGGGCCGGGGGAGCTGTTTTTT
CDR3: CAGRRLAGGPGELFF

D: .
V: TRBV28
size: .
J: TRBJ1-3
DNA: TGTGCCAGCAGTTTGTACGGGCCAAACATAAACTCTGGAAACACCATATATTTT
CDR3: CASSLYGPNINSGNTIYF

D: TRBD1
V: TRBV7-3
size: .
J: TRBJ1-6
DNA: TGTGCCAGCAGCTTACAACAGGGGGAGGCACCCCTCCACTTT
CDR3: CASSLQQGEAPLHF

D: TRBD1
V: TRBV9
size: .
J: TRBJ1-2
DNA: TGTGCCAGCAGCCCCCGGGACAGGGAAAGCTATGGCTACACCTTC
CDR3: CASSPRDRESYGYTF

D: .
V: TRBV5-4
size: few
J: TRBJ1-2
DNA: TGTGCCAGCAGCCCGCTGACAGCTAACTATGGCTACACCTTC
CDR3: CASSPLTANYGYTF

D: TRBD2
V: TRBV7-3
size: .
J: TRBJ2-5
DNA: TGTGCCAGCAGCCTCGGGGGGGTACAAGAGACCCAGTACTTC
CDR3: CASSLGGVQETQYF

D: TRBD2
V: TRBV29-1
size: .
J: TRBJ2-3
DNA: TGCAGCGTTGAAGTACGGCTAGCGGGAGCAGATACGCAGTATTTT
CDR3: CSVEVRLAGADTQYF

D: .
V: TRBV27
size: .
J: TRBJ1-1
DNA: TGTGCCAGCAGTTTCTCGCCAAGGGGTCCTGAAGCTTTCTTT
CDR3: CASSFSPRGPEAFF

D: .
V: TRBV29-1
size: .
J: TRBJ2-2
DNA: TGCAGCGTTAGTAGGGGGAACACCGGGGAGCTGTTTTTT
CDR3: CSVSRGNTGELFF

D: .
V: TRBV5-1
size: .
J: TRBJ2-7
DNA: TGCGCCAGCAGCTTGTTTCCGGGATTAGGATCCTACGAGCAGTACTTC
CDR3: CASSLFPGLGSYEQYF

D: TRBD1
V: TRBV28
size: .
J: TRBJ2-5
DNA: TGTGCCAGCAGTTTATATACAGGGGTTTATGCGACCCAGTACTTC
CDR3: CASSLYTGVYATQYF

D: .
V: TRBV19
size: .
J: TRBJ2-6
DNA: TGTGCCAGTAGTAAGGCACCAGACTCTGGGGCCAACGTCCTGACTTTC
CDR3: CASSKAPDSGANVLTF

D: TRBD2
V: TRBV19
size: .
J: TRBJ2-7
DNA: TGTGCCAGCCTCTCTAGCGGGAGAGGGGGGGAGCAGTACTTC
CDR3: CASLSSGRGGEQYF

D: TRBD1
V: TRBV5-1
size: .
J: TRBJ1-4
DNA: TGCGCCAGCATGACGACAGGGTCGGTTAATGAAAAACTGTTTTTT
CDR3: CASMTTGSVNEKLFF

D: .
V: TRBV11-2
size: .
J: TRBJ2-1
DNA: TGTGCCAGCAGCTTTGGTTTCTACAATGAGCAGTTCTTC
CDR3: CASSFGFYNEQFF

D: TRBD2
V: TRBV10-3
size: once
J: TRBJ2-7
DNA: TGTGCCATCAGCGCCACAGAGAAGACTAGCGGGGGATACGAGCAGTACTTC
CDR3: CAISATEKTSGGYEQYF

D: .
V: TRBV6-5
size: .
J: TRBJ2-3
DNA: TGTGCCAGCTCCGAAACAGCCAACACAGATACGCAGTATTTT
CDR3: CASSETANTDTQYF

D: .
V: TRBV7-2
size: few
J: TRBJ1-5
DNA: TGTGCCAGCAGCGCGTGGGCAGAGGGACAGCCCCAGCATTTT
CDR3: CASSAWAEGQPQHF

D: .
V: TRBV5-1
size: .
J: TRBJ2-7
DNA: TGCGCCAGCAGAAGGAATTTTCAGGGACACCTCTACGAGCAGTACTTC
CDR3: CASRRNFQGHLYEQYF

D: .
V: TRBV11-3
size: .
J: TRBJ1-1
DNA: TGTGCCAGCAGCTTAGGGGTTGGGAGGTACACTGAAGCTTTCTTT
CDR3: CASSLGVGRYTEAFF

D: TRBD2
V: TRBV6-5
size: once
J: TRBJ2-1
DNA: TGTGCCAGCAGTTACAAAGCGGGGGGTTCCTACAATGAGCAGTTCTTC
CDR3: CASSYKAGGSYNEQFF

D: TRBD1
V: TRBV18
size: few
J: TRBJ2-7
DNA: TGTGCCAGCTCACCACCGACCGGGACAGGGGTGTACGAGCAGTACTTC
CDR3: CASSPPTGTGVYEQYF

D: TRBD1
V: TRBV7-9
size: .
J: TRBJ1-1
DNA: TGTGCCAGCAGCCCCCGGGACAGGGGATCCGAAGCTTTCTTT
CDR3: CASSPRDRGSEAFF

D: TRBD1
V: TRBV5-1
size: .
J: TRBJ1-1
DNA: TGCGCCAGCAGCTTGTCTGGACAGGGGGGACTGACTGAAGCTTTCTTT
CDR3: CASSLSGQGGLTEAFF

D: .
V: TRBV14
size: .
J: TRBJ1-3
DNA: TGTGCCAGCGGCACAGAGGCTGGAAACACCATATATTTT
CDR3: CASGTEAGNTIYF

D: .
V: TRBV4-2
size: .
J: TRBJ1-2
DNA: TGTGCCAGCAGCCAGGGACCGACAGTCAGCTATGGCTACACCTTC
CDR3: CASSQGPTVSYGYTF

D: .
V: TRBV15
size: .
J: TRBJ1-1
DNA: TGTGCCACCAGCAGGGGGGGAGAGAACACTGAAGCTTTCTTT
CDR3: CATSRGGENTEAFF

D: .
V: TRBV9
size: .
J: TRBJ1-2
DNA: TGTGCCAGCAGCGTGGCAGGAAACTATGGCTACACCTTC
CDR3: CASSVAGNYGYTF

D: .
V: TRBV7-3
size: .
J: TRBJ2-7
DNA: TGTGCCAGCAGCGCGATCATTTCCTACGAGCAGTACTTC
CDR3: CASSAIISYEQYF

D: TRBD1
V: TRBV7-9
size: .
J: TRBJ2-7
DNA: TGTGCCAGCAGCTGGACAGGGCCCCTGAGGGAGCAGTACTTC
CDR3: CASSWTGPLREQYF

D: TRBD1
V: TRBV7-9
size: .
J: TRBJ2-5
DNA: TGTGCCAGCAGTACTTCTCAGGGGGCATGGGAGACCCAGTACTTC
CDR3: CASSTSQGAWETQYF